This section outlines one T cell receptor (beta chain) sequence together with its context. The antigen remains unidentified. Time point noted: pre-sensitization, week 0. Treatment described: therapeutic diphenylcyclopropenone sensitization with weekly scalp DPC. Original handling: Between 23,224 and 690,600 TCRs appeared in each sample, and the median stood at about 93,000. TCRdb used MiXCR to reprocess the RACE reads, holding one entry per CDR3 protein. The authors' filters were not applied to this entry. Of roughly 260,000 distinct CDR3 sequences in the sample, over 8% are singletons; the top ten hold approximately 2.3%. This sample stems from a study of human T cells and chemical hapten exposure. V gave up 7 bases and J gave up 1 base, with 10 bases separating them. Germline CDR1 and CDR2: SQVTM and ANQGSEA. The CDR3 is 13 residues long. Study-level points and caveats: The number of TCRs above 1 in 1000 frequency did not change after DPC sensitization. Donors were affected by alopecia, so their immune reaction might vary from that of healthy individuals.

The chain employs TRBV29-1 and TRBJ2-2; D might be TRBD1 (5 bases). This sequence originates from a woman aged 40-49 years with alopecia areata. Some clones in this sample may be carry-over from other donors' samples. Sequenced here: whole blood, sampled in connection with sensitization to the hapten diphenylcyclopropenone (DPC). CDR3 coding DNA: TGCAGCGCTACCCAGGGGAACACCGGGGAGCTGTTTTTT. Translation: CSATQGNTGELFF.